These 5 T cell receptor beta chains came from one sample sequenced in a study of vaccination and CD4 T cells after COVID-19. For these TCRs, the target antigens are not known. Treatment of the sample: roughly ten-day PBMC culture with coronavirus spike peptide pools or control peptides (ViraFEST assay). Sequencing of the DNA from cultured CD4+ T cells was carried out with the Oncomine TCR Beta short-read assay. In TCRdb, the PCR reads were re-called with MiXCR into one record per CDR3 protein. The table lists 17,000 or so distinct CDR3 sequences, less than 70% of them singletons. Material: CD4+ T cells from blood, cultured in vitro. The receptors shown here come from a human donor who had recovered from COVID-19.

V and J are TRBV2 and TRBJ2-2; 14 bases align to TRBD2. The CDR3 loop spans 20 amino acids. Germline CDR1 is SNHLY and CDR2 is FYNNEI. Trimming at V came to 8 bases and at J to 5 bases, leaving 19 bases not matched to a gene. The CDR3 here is CASGGALGGLAGAGTGELFF. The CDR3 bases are TGTGCCAGCGGGGGCGCGCTTGGGGGACTAGCGGGAGCGGGGACCGGGGAGCTGTTTTTT.

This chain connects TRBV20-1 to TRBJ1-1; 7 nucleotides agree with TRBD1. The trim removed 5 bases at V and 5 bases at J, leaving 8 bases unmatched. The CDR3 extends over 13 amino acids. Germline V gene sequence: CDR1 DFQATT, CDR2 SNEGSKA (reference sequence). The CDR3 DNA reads TGCAGTGCTTTGGGACAGCCGAGGACTGAAGCTTTCTTT. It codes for CSALGQPRTEAFF.

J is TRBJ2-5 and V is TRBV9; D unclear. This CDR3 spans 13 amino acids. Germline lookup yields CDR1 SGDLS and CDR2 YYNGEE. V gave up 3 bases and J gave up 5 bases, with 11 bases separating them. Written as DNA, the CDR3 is TGTGCCAGCAGCGCAGCCCAGCAGGAGACCCAGTACTTC. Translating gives CASSAAQQETQYF. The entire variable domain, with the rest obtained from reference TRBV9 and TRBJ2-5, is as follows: DSGVTQTPKHLITATGQRVTLRCSPRSGDLSVYWYQQSLDQGLQFLIQYYNGEERAKGNILERFSAQQFPDLHSELNLSSLELGDSALYFCASSAAQQETQYFGPGTRLLVL.

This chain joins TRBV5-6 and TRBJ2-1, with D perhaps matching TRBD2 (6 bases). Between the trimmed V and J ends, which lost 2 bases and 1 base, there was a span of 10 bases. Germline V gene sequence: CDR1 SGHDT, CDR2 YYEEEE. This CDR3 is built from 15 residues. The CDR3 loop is CASSFRLESYNEQFF. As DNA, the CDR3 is TGTGCCAGCAGCTTCCGACTAGAATCCTACAATGAGCAGTTCTTC.

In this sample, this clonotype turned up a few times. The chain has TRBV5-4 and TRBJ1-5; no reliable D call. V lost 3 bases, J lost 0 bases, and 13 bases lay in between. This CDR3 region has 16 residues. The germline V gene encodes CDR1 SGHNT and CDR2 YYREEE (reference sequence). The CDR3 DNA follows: TGTGCCAGCAGCTCCGCCGACGGTCGTAGCAATCAGCCCCAGCATTTT. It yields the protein CASSSADGRSNQPQHF.